This TCR beta chain appears in the sequencing data of a study of blood T cells in healthy people across ages. Findings and limits, study-wide: Diversity estimates from one million T cells were considered underestimates.

It was with a sample-barcoded 5' primer and a J-beta primer mix that a second PCR of about 6 to 12 cycles was run. Per-sample output comprised a minimum of 2.5 million paired-end reads containing CDR3. A single record per CDR3 protein comes from TCRdb applying MiXCR to the 5' RACE reads. The sample holds approximately 800,000 distinct CDR3 sequences, 58% seen once. Comment on this clonotype: Its matching antigen is unknown.

The donors, healthy Caucasians from Russia, were aged about 6 to 95. Total RNA extraction produced at least 5 micrograms (per sample) for the study. Trimming removed 3 bases from V and 5 bases from J; junction bases left unmatched: 7. From germline, CDR1 is LGHNT and CDR2 FRNRAP. This CDR3 has 18 amino acids. The rearrangement uses TRBV12-5 and TRBJ2-1; 16 bases fit TRBD2. The specimen sequenced was blood. This sequence was found in a man aged 25 to 45 in good health. CDR3 sequence: CASGFSPGTSGGDNEQFF. The CDR3 DNA is TGTGCTAGTGGTTTTTCCCCCGGGACTAGCGGGGGGGACAATGAGCAGTTCTTC.